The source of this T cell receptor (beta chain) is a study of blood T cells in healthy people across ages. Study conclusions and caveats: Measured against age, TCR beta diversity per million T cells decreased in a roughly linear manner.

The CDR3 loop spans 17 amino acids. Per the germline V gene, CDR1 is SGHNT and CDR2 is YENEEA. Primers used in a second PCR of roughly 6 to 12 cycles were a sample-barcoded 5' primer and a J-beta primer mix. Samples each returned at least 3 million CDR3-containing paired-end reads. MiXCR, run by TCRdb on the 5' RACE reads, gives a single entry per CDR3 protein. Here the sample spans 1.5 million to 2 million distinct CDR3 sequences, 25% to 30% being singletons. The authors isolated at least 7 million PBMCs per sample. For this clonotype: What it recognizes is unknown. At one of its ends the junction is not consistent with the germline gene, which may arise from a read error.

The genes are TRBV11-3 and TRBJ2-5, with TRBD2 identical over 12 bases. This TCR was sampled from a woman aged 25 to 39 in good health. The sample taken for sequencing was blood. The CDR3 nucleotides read TGTGCCAGCAGCCCCGGCCTCCTAGCGGGGGGGCAAGAGACCCGGTACTTC. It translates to CASSPGLLAGGQETRYF.